This T cell receptor beta chain was captured by sequencing in a study of CXCR3-negative and CXCR3-positive naive CD8 T cells. Study overall: With about 1.5 +/- 0.3 million reads per library, the TRB reads numbered around 140 million in total.

The CDR3 length is 16 residues. Germline V CDR1 and CDR2: SGHRS, YFSETQ. 5' RACE with UMI labels generated the TRB cDNA libraries. Reanalyzing the 5' RACE reads, TCRdb keeps one entry per CDR3 protein, without DNA. The listing contains 40,000 to 50,000 distinct CDR3 sequences. To note about this clonotype: Its antigen is not identified.

CD45RO-CCR7+CD27+CD95- was the phenotype of naive CD8+ T cells. Study observations and caveats: CXCR3-positive naive cells had more hydrophobic TRB CDR3s than CXCR3-negative naive cells.

The TCR sequence derives from a human donor in good health. Some clones in this sample may be carry-over from other donors' samples. Source material: naive CXCR3- CD8+ T cells from blood. Subset reported: CD45RO-CCR7+CD27+CD95- naive CD8+ T cells lacking CXCR3 (TNR3-). This chain uses TRBV5-1 with TRBJ1-1; TCRdb lists TRBD1, though no DNA is available to test this call. The CDR3 protein is CASSLVPTGFGTEAFF.